Presented here are 9 T cell receptor beta chains from one specimen sequenced in a study of blood T cell repertoires in COVID-19. Profiling relied on immunoSEQ multiplex PCR, and the TCRdb table lists in-frame clones only, not all of them. Counted here are about 130,000 clones, approximately 80% occurring once; the ten biggest clones make up approximately 45%. Sequencing was done on a sample of peripheral blood. These receptors came from a human donor in a cohort sampled during active COVID-19.

The V and J genes are TRBV3-1 (or the pseudogene TRBV3-2) and TRBJ1-2; maybe TRBD1 (5 bases). Germline V lookup: CDR1 LGHDT, CDR2 YNNKEL (reference sequence). CDR3 size: 14 residues. V lost 3 bases, J lost 7 bases, and 15 bases lay in between. CDR3: CASSQGGTEGGYTF. The DNA of the CDR3 is TGTGCCAGCAGCCAGGGGGGGACGGAGGGTGGCTACACCTTC.

This clone has only one observation. The chain is built from TRBV7-9 and TRBJ2-1, with 9 bases fitting TRBD1. V lost 5 bases to trimming and J lost 7 bases; unmatched junction nucleotides: 9. Germline V gene data show CDR1 as SEHNR and CDR2 as FQNEAQ (reference sequence). The CDR3 contains 15 residues. The CDR3 coding sequence is TGTGCCAGCAGCCCTACAGGGGGCAATAGGAATGAGCAGTTCTTC. Protein product: CASSPTGGNRNEQFF. Filled out from reference TRBV7-9 and TRBJ2-1, the complete variable domain reads DTGVSQNPRHKITKRGQNVTFRCDPISEHNRLYWYRQTLGQGPEFLTYFQNEAQLEKSRLLSDRFSAERPKGSFSTLEIQRTEQGDSAMYLCASSPTGGNRNEQFFGPGTRLTVL.

This clone was found a few times. The rearrangement joins TRBV18 to TRBJ2-5, with no clear D. Germline CDR1 and CDR2: KGHSH and LQKENI. V was pared by 2 bases and J by 4 bases, with 5 bases between. The CDR3 consists of 12 residues. Written as DNA, the CDR3 is TGTGCCAGCTCACCAACGGGAGAGACCCAGTACTTC. Its translation: CASSPTGETQYF.

This clone appeared once. The rearrangement uses TRBV25-1 and TRBJ2-5, with a tentative D call TRBD2 (6 bases). Trimming removed 2 bases at V and 4 bases at J, with 11 bases between. The CDR3 covers 14 residues. The germline CDR1 and CDR2 sequences are MGHDK and SYGVNS. Here the CDR3 reads CASSEGTLGETQYF. The CDR3 bases are TGTGCCAGCAGTGAAGGGACTTTAGGAGAGACCCAGTACTTC. The complete variable domain, with remaining parts taken from reference TRBV25-1 and TRBJ2-5, reads EADIYQTPRYLVIGTGKKITLECSQTMGHDKMYWYQQDPGMELHLIHYSYGVNSTEKGDLSSESTVSRIRTEHFPLTLESARPSHTSQYLCASSEGTLGETQYFGPGTRLLVL.

The rearrangement links TRBV5-1 to TRBJ2-1, with 7 bases matching TRBD1. This CDR3 has 16 residues. V lost 4 bases and J lost 0; bases outside the gene matches: 7. Looked up from germline, CDR1 is SGHRS and CDR2 is YFSETQ. Written as DNA, the CDR3 is TGCGCCAGCAGCGCCTCGGACAGGAGCTCCTACAATGAGCAGTTCTTC. It encodes CASSASDRSSYNEQFF.

This chain's CDR3 is CASSPAGIQETQYF. CDR3 sequence (DNA): TGTGCCAGTAGTCCGGCGGGGATACAAGAGACCCAGTACTTC. This chain uses TRBV19 with TRBJ2-5; tentative D call: TRBD2 (6 bases). The CDR3 has 14 residues. V shed 5 bases and J shed 2 bases, with 12 bases lying between them. Germline V lookup: CDR1 LNHDA, CDR2 SQIVND (reference sequence).

This clone came up once. The V and J genes are TRBV7-2 and TRBJ1-6; 8 bases map to TRBD1. This CDR3 is built from 15 residues. CDR1 SGHTA and CDR2 FQGNSA come from the germline V gene. V shed 5 bases, J shed 6 bases, and the junction held 6 bases outside the gene matches. The CDR3 region is CASSPRTGTNSPLHF. The CDR3 DNA follows: TGTGCCAGCAGCCCCCGGACAGGGACTAATTCACCCCTCCACTTT.

This chain joins TRBV9 and TRBJ1-1; 10 bases agree with TRBD1. The germline V gene encodes CDR1 SGDLS and CDR2 YYNGEE. V was clipped by 0 bases and J by 3 bases; unmatched bases: 5. The CDR3 has 16 amino acids. CDR3 in DNA: TGTGCCAGCAGCGTAGCGGGACAGGGGAGGGACACTGAAGCTTTCTTT. It is translated as CASSVAGQGRDTEAFF.

The chain couples TRBV29-1 to TRBJ1-1; D perhaps matches TRBD1 (6 bases). Trimming left V 7 bases short and J 1 base short, with 13 bases between. The germline V gene encodes CDR1 SQVTM and CDR2 ANQGSEA. CDR3 length equals 13 residues. The CDR3 reads CSGYRVGNTEAFF. The DNA for the CDR3 is TGCAGCGGATACAGGGTCGGGAACACTGAAGCTTTCTTT.